This T cell receptor (beta chain) was sequenced in a study of blood T cell repertoires in COVID-19. Profiled with immunoSEQ multiplex PCR; TCRdb holds only in-frame clones, not every one. The data contain around 250,000 clones, approximately 90% of them seen just once; the ten biggest clones take up approximately 1.2%. This CDR3 spans 13 amino acids. V gave up 4 bases and J gave up 3 bases, with 7 bases separating them. Germline V lookup: CDR1 SGHRS, CDR2 YFSETQ. Specimen: PBMCs or T cells enriched from blood (not recorded which). The rearrangement joins TRBV5-1 to TRBJ2-2; a possible D gene is TRBD2 (5 bases). The receptor was derived from a human donor in a cohort exposed to, infected with or recovered from COVID-19 (not recorded which). The donor label of this sample is uncertain. CDR3 DNA: TGCGCCAGCAGCCCCGGGGACACCGGGGAGCTGTTTTTT. Translation: CASSPGDTGELFF.